One and the same sample provided the 19 T cell receptor beta chains below, sequenced in a study of CD8+CD57+ T cells in acquired aplastic anemia. Template material for TCR beta VDJ and CDR3 profiling consisted of genomic DNA. TCRdb recomputed calls from the reads with MiXCR, one row per CDR3 protein. The repertoire consists of more than 150,000 distinct CDR3 sequences, with approximately 48% occurring once and the leading ten covering 13%. CD8+CD57+ cell expansion, shown by flow cytometry, had occurred in the patients selected for sequencing. Sequencing was done on a sample of sorted CD4+, CD8+, or CD8+CD57+ T cells (not recorded which) from PBMCs. These receptors originate from a human donor with aplastic anemia.

This chain joins TRBV25-1 and TRBJ2-5, with 7 positions matching TRBD2. CDR3 length equals 15 residues. CDR1 is MGHDK, CDR2 SYGVNS, per germline. With V trimmed by 1 base and J by 9 bases, 11 bases remained unmatched. For the CDR3, the DNA is TGTGCCAGCAGTGAATTTTGGCTAGCGGTAGGGGCCCAGTACTTC. Translated, it gives CASSEFWLAVGAQYF.

The chain carries TRBV5-6 and TRBJ2-5; 11 positions agree with TRBD2. The CDR3 has 17 amino acids. Trimming cost V 4 bases and J 4 bases; bases outside gene matches: 12. Germline CDR1 reads SGHDT; CDR2 reads YYEEEE. The CDR3 coding sequence is TGTGCCAGCAGCCCAACTAGCGGGAGAGCGGGTCGAGAGACCCAGTACTTC. Translating gives CASSPTSGRAGRETQYF.

The genes are TRBV7-6 and TRBJ2-1; TRBD1 matches 10 bases. The CDR3 runs 15 residues. Germline loops: CDR1 SGHVS, CDR2 FNYEAQ. V shed 5 bases and J 7 bases; nucleotides not matched to a gene: 8. The CDR3 nucleotides are TGTGCCAGCAGCGAACCGGGACAGGGGATAAATGAGCAGTTCTTC. Its translation: CASSEPGQGINEQFF.

As for this clonotype: With a much larger clone just one base away, this may be a read error. The V gene is TRBV2, the J gene TRBJ2-3, with 7 bases fitting TRBD1. This CDR3 has 18 residues. CDR1 SNHLY and CDR2 FYNNEI come from the germline V gene. CDR3 amino acids: CASNVRGQWKVGTDTQCF. CDR3 coding DNA: TGTGCCAGCAACGTAAGGGGACAGTGGAAGGTTGGGACAGATACGCAGTGTTTT. The full variable domain, with the rest looked up from reference TRBV2 and TRBJ2-3, is EPEVTQTPSHQVTQMGQEVILRCVPISNHLYFYWYRQILGQKVEFLVSFYNNEISEKSEIFDDQFSVERPDGSNFTLKIRSTKLEDSAMYFCASNVRGQWKVGTDTQCFGPGTRLTVL.

J is TRBJ2-7 and V is TRBV7-2, with TRBD2 matching 9 bases. The end of the DNA fits TRBJ2-1 better, so the J call may be wrong. Germline V gives CDR1 SGHTA, CDR2 FQGNSA. The CDR3 covers 15 residues. CDR3 sequence reads: CASSLRLAVLGEQFF. The DNA for the CDR3 is TGTGCCAGCAGCTTAAGACTAGCGGTCTTGGGCGAGCAGTTCTTC.

V gene TRBV11-1 combines with J gene TRBJ2-3, with D perhaps assigned TRBD1 or TRBD2 (5 bases each). This CDR3 has 15 amino acids. Trimming shortened V by 5 bases and J by 1 base, and 13 bases separated the two germline ends. Germline lookup yields CDR1 SGHAT and CDR2 FQDESV (reference sequence). The CDR3 DNA sequence: TGTGCCAGCAGCGCCGAGGGGTCCCGCACAGATACGCAGTATTTT. Protein product: CASSAEGSRTDTQYF. The full variable domain, with the rest looked up from reference TRBV11-1 and TRBJ2-3, is EAEVAQSPRYKITEKSQAVAFWCDPISGHATLYWYRQILGQGPELLVQFQDESVVDDSQLPKDRFSAERLKGVDSTLKIQPAELGDSAMYLCASSAEGSRTDTQYFGPGTRLTVL.

This clonotype came up many times. The chain recombines TRBV2 with TRBJ1-2, with a tentative D call TRBD1 (5 bases). Germline V CDR1 and CDR2: SNHLY, FYNNEI. Trimming removed 4 bases from V and 0 bases from J, with 9 bases in between. This CDR3 has 14 residues. The CDR3, as DNA: TGTGCCAGCAGTGTAGGAGGGGCTAACTATGGCTACACCTTC. Amino acids: CASSVGGANYGYTF.

This sequence joins TRBV10-3 and TRBJ2-7; a possible D gene is TRBD2 (6 bases). This CDR3 has 11 amino acids. Germline CDR1 and CDR2: ENHRY and SYGVKD. V was cut by 8 bases and J by 6 bases, with 11 bases left in between. The CDR3 nucleotides are TGTGCCATCTCATGGGGGGTCGAGCAGTACTTC. Protein product: CAISWGVEQYF.

This clonotype was recorded many times. CDR3 region: CSAKVRAMNTEAFF. For the CDR3, the DNA is TGCAGTGCTAAGGTGAGGGCGATGAACACTGAAGCTTTCTTT. The chain combines TRBV20-1 with TRBJ1-1; no clear D. CDR1 and CDR2 from the germline V gene are DFQATT and SNEGSKA (reference sequence). Between the trimmed V and J ends, which lost 4 bases and 0 bases, there was a span of 12 bases. The CDR3 covers 14 residues.

This clonotype has at least ten counts. This sequence joins TRBV7-2 and TRBJ2-4; 9 nucleotides line up with TRBD1. The CDR3 consists of 13 residues. V lost 5 bases, J lost 13 bases, and 9 bases stayed unmatched. CDR1 SGHTA and CDR2 FQGNSA come from the germline V gene. The CDR3 DNA reads as TGTGCCAGCAGCCCAAGGACAGGGGAATTCCAGTACTTC. Residues: CASSPRTGEFQYF. The full variable domain, rest sourced from reference TRBV7-2 and TRBJ2-4, is GAGVSQSPSNKVTEKGKDVELRCDPISGHTALYWYRQSLGQGLEFLIYFQGNSAPDKSGLPSDRFSAERTGGSVSTLTIQRTQQEDSAVYLCASSPRTGEFQYFGAGTRLSVL.

This clonotype was observed a handful of times. CDR3 loop: CASSLGSSYNSPLHF. CDR3 DNA sequence: TGTGCCAGCAGCTTAGGTAGCTCCTATAATTCACCCCTCCACTTT. The rearrangement uses TRBV11-3 and TRBJ1-6; D uncertain. CDR1 is SGHNT and CDR2 is YENEEA in the germline V gene. Trimming took 1 base from V and 0 from J, leaving 4 bases between them. The CDR3 is 15 residues long.

This sequence joins TRBV2 and TRBJ2-3, with TRBD2 matching over 8 bases. V lost 7 bases and J lost 4; bases outside the gene matches: 7. Looked up from germline, CDR1 is SNHLY and CDR2 is FYNNEI. This CDR3 spans 14 amino acids. The CDR3 DNA sequence: TGTGCCAGCATCGAGACTAGCGTAGCAGATACGCAGTATTTT. Protein sequence: CASIETSVADTQYF.

This clonotype was recorded a few times. V gene TRBV2 combines with J gene TRBJ2-7; the match to TRBD2 covers 7 bases. The CDR3 loop spans 14 amino acids. Losses at the gene ends were 5 bases for V and 3 bases for J; bases not matched to a gene: 7. The germline V gene has CDR1 SNHLY and CDR2 FYNNEI. The CDR3 DNA follows: TGTGCCAGCAGTTCCCACGGGGGGAACTACGAGCAGTACTTC. Translating gives CASSSHGGNYEQYF.

This chain uses TRBV10-3 with TRBJ1-1, with D perhaps matching TRBD1 (6 bases). The V end lost 6 bases, the J end lost 1 base, and 18 bases lay between the germline ends. The CDR3 has 16 residues. In germline, CDR1 is ENHRY, CDR2 SYGVKD. The CDR3 DNA sequence: TGTGCCATCAGGGATTCGGGGGCAGCCTCGAACACTGAAGCTTTCTTT. Protein product: CAIRDSGAASNTEAFF.

This clonotype appeared many times. The V call is TRBV9, the J call TRBJ2-5; TRBD2 matches 11 bases. Trimming cost V 0 bases and J 2 bases; bases outside gene matches: 3. CDR3 length equals 16 residues. Germline-derived CDR1 and CDR2 are SGDLS and YYNGEE. CDR3 sequence: CASSVAASGGQETQYF. The CDR3 bases are TGTGCCAGCAGCGTAGCGGCTAGCGGGGGGCAAGAGACCCAGTACTTC.

The CDR3 DNA follows: TGTGCCAGCAGCTACCAGGGACAGGGGGCCGATGGCTACACCTTC. It encodes CASSYQGQGADGYTF. The chain carries TRBV11-3 and TRBJ1-2; 12 nucleotides agree with TRBD1. V dropped 4 bases and J dropped 6; count of bases not matched to a gene: 6. CDR3 size: 15 residues. Germline V lookup: CDR1 SGHNT, CDR2 YENEEA.

A single count supports this clonotype. This chain connects TRBV12-3 or TRBV12-4 to TRBJ1-1; TRBD1 might be the D (5 bases). The CDR3 covers 13 residues. Trimming cost V 7 bases and J 10 bases, with 19 bases left between them. CDR3 loop: CASTWTMGDRAFF. The CDR3 region has the DNA TGTGCCAGCACCTGGACTATGGGGGATAGAGCTTTCTTT.

The chain links TRBV25-1 to TRBJ2-5; 9 bases align to TRBD2. Germline CDR1 reads MGHDK; CDR2 reads SYGVNS. Losses at the gene ends were 3 bases for V and 5 bases for J; bases not matched to a gene: 7. This CDR3 has 15 amino acids. The CDR3 sequence is CASSDLTSGLETQYF. CDR3 DNA sequence: TGTGCCAGCAGTGACCTGACTAGCGGATTGGAGACCCAGTACTTC. The variable domain in full, with the rest retrieved from reference TRBV25-1 and TRBJ2-5, is EADIYQTPRYLVIGTGKKITLECSQTMGHDKMYWYQQDPGMELHLIHYSYGVNSTEKGDLSSESTVSRIRTEHFPLTLESARPSHTSQYLCASSDLTSGLETQYFGPGTRLLVL.

In its sample, this clonotype was seen many times. The rearrangement links TRBV2 to TRBJ1-5, with 9 bases aligning to TRBD1. CDR3 length: 15 residues. V was pared by 3 bases and J by 6 bases, with 6 bases of the junction left unmatched. Germline CDR1 reads SNHLY; CDR2 reads FYNNEI. The DNA of the CDR3 is TGTGCCAGCAGTGAGGGACAGGGCGCTGGTCAGCCCCAGCATTTT. Translated: CASSEGQGAGQPQHF. Looking up the rest from reference TRBV2 and TRBJ1-5 gives the full variable domain: EPEVTQTPSHQVTQMGQEVILRCVPISNHLYFYWYRQILGQKVEFLVSFYNNEISEKSEIFDDQFSVERPDGSNFTLKIRSTKLEDSAMYFCASSEGQGAGQPQHFGDGTRLSIL.